This T cell receptor (beta chain) was captured by sequencing in a study of T cell repertoires in cytomegalovirus infection. Looking at the study overall: CMV infection plus the matching HLA type was flagged by public TCR beta signatures.

TCRdb called the reads again in MiXCR, with one record for every CDR3 protein. The table has around 540,000 distinct CDR3 sequences, 30% to 35% seen once. This CDR3 spans 14 amino acids. J was trimmed by 5 bases and V by 3 bases; bases with no gene match: 6. Germline CDR1 MGHDK, CDR2 SYGVNS. This clonotype was recorded a few times. What it binds is not known. General study results and limits: HLA-C-restricted CMV clonotypes gave the most frequent clonotype in two of eight donors. Accumulated public TCR beta family frequency recognized individuals carrying CMV together with the relevant HLA.

The chain joins TRBV25-1 to TRBJ2-7; 8 bases align to TRBD1. This receptor was obtained from a human donor in good health (CMV status not recorded). Some clones in this sample may be carry-over from other donors' samples. Specimen: cultured PBMCs, collected from culture after CMV antigen stimulation. CDR3 in amino acids: CASSDWTGSDEQYF. DNA of the CDR3: TGTGCCAGCAGTGACTGGACAGGGTCCGACGAGCAGTACTTC.